This TCR beta chain came from a study of identical twins. Study observations and caveats: Within twin pairs, the out-of-frame alpha sequences they shared showed excess low generation probability.

The V gene lost 4 bases and the J gene lost 2 bases, with 5 bases spanning the gap. Germline V gene sequence: CDR1 SQVTM, CDR2 ANQGSEA. This CDR3 has 12 amino acids. Template switching introduced a universal primer site, and the cDNA bore unique molecular identifiers. Each CDR3 protein is one row after TCRdb ran MiXCR on the 5' RACE reads. Of about 530,000 distinct CDR3 sequences in the sample, around 24% were seen once. This clonotype showed up just a few times. What it binds is not known. The same specimen was also included in a second study, on yellow fever vaccine responses in identical twins.

The V call is TRBV29-1, the J call TRBJ2-2; D gene unclear. Sequenced sample: CD4+ T cells sorted from blood. The sequence derives from a young woman in good health. The CDR3 loop reads CSVVRNTGELFF. As DNA, the CDR3 is TGCAGCGTTGTCAGAAACACCGGGGAGCTGTTTTTT.